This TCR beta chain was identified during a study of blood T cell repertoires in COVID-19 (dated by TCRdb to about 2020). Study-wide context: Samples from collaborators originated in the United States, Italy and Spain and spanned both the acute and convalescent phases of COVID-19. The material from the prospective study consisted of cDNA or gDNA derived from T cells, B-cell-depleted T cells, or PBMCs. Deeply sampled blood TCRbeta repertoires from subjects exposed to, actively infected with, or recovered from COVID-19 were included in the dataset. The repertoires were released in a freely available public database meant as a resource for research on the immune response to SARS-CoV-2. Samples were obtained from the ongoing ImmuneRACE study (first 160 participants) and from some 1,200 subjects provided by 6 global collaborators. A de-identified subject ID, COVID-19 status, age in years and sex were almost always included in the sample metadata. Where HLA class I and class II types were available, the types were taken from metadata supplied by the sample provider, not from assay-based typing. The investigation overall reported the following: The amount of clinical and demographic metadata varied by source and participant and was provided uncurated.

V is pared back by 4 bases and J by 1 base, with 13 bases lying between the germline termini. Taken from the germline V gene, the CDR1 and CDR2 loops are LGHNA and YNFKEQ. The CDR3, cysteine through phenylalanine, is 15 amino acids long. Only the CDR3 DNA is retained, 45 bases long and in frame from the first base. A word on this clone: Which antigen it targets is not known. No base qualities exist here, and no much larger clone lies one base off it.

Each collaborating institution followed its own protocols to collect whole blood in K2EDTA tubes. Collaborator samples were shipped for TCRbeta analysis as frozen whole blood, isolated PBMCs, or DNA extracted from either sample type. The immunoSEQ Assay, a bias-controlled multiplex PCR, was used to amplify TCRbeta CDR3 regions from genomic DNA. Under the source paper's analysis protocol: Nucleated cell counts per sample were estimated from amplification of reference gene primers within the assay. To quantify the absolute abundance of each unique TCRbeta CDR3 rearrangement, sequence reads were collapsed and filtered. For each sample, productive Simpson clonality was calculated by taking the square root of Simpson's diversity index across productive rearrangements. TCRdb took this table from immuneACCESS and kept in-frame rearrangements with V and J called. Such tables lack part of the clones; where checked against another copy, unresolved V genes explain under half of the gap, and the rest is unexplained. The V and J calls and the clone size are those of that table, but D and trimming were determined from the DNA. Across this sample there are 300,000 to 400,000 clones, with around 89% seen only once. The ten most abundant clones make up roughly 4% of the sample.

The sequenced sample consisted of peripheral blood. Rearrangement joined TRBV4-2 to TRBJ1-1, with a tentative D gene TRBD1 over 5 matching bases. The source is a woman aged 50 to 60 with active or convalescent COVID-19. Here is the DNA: TGTGCCAGCAGCCGGGGTCGGGGGGGGAACACTGAAGCTTTCTTT. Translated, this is CASSRGRGGNTEAFF.